This T cell receptor (beta chain) was profiled in a study of T cell changes during pregnancy in multiple sclerosis. Trimming took 1 base from V and 7 from J, leaving 14 bases between them. The CDR3 has 15 residues. The germline V gene encodes CDR1 SSHAT and CDR2 FNYEAQ (reference sequence). Libraries were prepared by immunoSEQ multiplex PCR; TCRdb keeps only in-frame clonotypes and omits some of them. The sample records about 70,000 clones, more than 80% being singletons. This material consisted of peripheral blood, taken in the third trimester of pregnancy. The chain recombines TRBV7-7 with TRBJ2-1; D may be TRBD1 (6 bases). This receptor was obtained from a female donor with multiple sclerosis, enrolled in a pregnancy study. CDR3 protein: CASSLGGDTSNEQFF. CDR3 nucleotide sequence: TGTGCCAGCAGCTTAGGTGGGGACACAAGTAATGAGCAGTTCTTC.